This TCR beta chain comes out of a study of T cells in Graves' hyperthyroidism and ophthalmopathy. CDR1 and CDR2 (germline): ENHRY, SYGVKD. This CDR3 region has 15 residues. The ends lost 6 bases at V and 3 bases at J; junction bases unmatched: 8. On this clonotype: No antigen is known for it.

It was RNA transcripts that yielded the amplified TCR beta CDR3 regions. The HTBI primer set served for first-round RT-PCR of the TCR CDR3. TCRdb re-called the multiplex PCR reads through MiXCR, storing one row per CDR3 protein. The sample records 490,000 or so distinct CDR3 sequences, around a fifth being singletons. General study findings and limits: Stable hyperthyroidism was separated from ophthalmopathy by a model based on 13 V-J features.

Source material: blood. This sequence joins TRBV10-3 and TRBJ2-7, with 10 positions matching TRBD1. The source of this sequence is a woman between 65 and 79 years old with Graves' ophthalmopathy. The CDR3 loop reads CAIRETTGGNYEQYF. The CDR3 DNA follows: TGTGCCATCAGAGAAACGACAGGGGGCAACTACGAGCAGTACTTC.